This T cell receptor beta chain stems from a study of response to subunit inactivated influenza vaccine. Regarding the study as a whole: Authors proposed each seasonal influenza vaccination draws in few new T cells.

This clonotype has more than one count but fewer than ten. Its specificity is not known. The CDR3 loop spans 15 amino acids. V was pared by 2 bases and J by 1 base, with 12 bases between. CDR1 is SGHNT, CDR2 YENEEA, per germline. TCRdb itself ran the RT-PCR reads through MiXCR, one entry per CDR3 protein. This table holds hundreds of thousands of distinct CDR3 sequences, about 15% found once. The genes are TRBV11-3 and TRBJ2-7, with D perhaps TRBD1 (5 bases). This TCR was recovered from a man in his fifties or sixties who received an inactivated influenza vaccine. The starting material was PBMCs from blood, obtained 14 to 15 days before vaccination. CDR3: CASSLSTGPSYEQYF. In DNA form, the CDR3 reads TGTGCCAGCAGCTTAAGTACAGGCCCTTCCTACGAGCAGTACTTC.